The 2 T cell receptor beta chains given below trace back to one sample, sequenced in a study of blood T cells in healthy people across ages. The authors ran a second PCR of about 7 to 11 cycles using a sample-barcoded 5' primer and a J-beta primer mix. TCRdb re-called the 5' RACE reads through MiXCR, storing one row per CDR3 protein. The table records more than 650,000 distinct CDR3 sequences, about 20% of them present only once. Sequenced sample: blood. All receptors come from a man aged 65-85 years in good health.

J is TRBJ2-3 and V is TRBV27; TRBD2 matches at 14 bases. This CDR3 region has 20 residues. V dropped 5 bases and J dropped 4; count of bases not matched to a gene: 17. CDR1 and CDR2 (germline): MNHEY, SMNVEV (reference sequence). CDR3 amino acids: CASSRRLAGGRAAVSDTQYF. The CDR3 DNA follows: TGTGCCAGCAGTCGAAGACTAGCGGGAGGGAGGGCTGCGGTCTCAGATACGCAGTATTTT.

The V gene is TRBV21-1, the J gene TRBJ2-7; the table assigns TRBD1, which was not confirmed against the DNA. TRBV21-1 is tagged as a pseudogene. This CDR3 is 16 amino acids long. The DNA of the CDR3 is TGTGCCAGCAGCAATCCCCTGGACAGGGGATCCTACGAGCAGTACTTC. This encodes CASSNPLDRGSYEQYF.